The 5 T cell receptor beta chains below come from one sample, sequenced in a study of CXCR3-negative and CXCR3-positive naive CD8 T cells. The authors made the TRB cDNA libraries by 5' RACE using UMI labels. TCRdb reprocessed the 5' RACE reads and reports one entry per CDR3 protein, with no DNA. The sample table sets out roughly 48,000 distinct CDR3 sequences. The specimen sequenced was memory CD8+ T cells from blood. The receptors stem from a human donor in good health. Some clones in this sample may be carry-over from other donors' samples.

V and J are TRBV7-3 and TRBJ2-1; TCRdb outputs TRBD1, but without DNA this stays unchecked. The germline V gene encodes CDR1 SGHTA and CDR2 FQGTGA. The CDR3 consists of 20 residues. CDR3: CASSLGADGGLKTDYNEQFF.

This chain links TRBV29-1 with TRBJ2-3. The CDR3 sequence is 12 residues long. CDR1 is SQVTM and CDR2 is ANQGSEA in the germline V gene. CDR3 sequence: CSVEHSTDTQYF.

The chain couples TRBV27 to TRBJ2-7. Germline values: CDR1 MNHEY, CDR2 SMNVEV (reference sequence). This CDR3 has 11 residues. CDR3 region: CASSHGYEQYF.

The chain employs TRBV29-1 and TRBJ2-7. This CDR3 is 12 amino acids long. Germline assignment: CDR1 SQVTM and CDR2 ANQGSEA. The CDR3 region is CSVSGSSYEQYF.

The chain combines TRBV4-2 with TRBJ1-1; TCRdb outputs TRBD1, but without DNA this stays unchecked. The CDR3 is made up of 13 amino acids. The V gene's germline CDR1 is LGHNA and CDR2 YNFKEQ. The chain's CDR3 is CASSQGQSVEAFF.